This TCR beta chain was sequenced during a study of cytomegalovirus exposure and HLA in healthy donors. Study results and limitations: Cytomegalovirus-associated status was assigned to 150 to 200 TCR beta chains.

V gave up 4 bases and J gave up 5 bases; unmatched junction bases: 5. CDR3 length equals 14 residues. Germline assignment: CDR1 SGDLS and CDR2 YYNGEE. Primers included in the PCR were 60 Vbeta and 13 Jbeta primers. The repertoire was sequenced with immunoSEQ multiplex PCR; TCRdb's copy has only in-frame clones and lacks some. This table has approximately 160,000 clones, 82% appearing once. On this clone itself: Its matching antigen is unknown.

V usage is TRBV9 and J usage is TRBJ2-2; 7 positions agree with TRBD1. The specimen was PBMCs. The receptor comes from a male donor in good health and CMV-seronegative. CDR3 DNA: TGTGCCAGCAGCTCGGGACAGACGACCGGGGAGCTGTTTTTT. This codes for CASSSGQTTGELFF.